This T cell receptor beta chain was documented in a study of graft-versus-host responses after intestinal transplantation (TCRdb year 2021). As for the study more broadly: The transplants that recipients got were multivisceral, liver-intestinal, or isolated intestinal. All recipients received anti-thymocyte globulin induction followed by maintenance tacrolimus and steroids for three to four years. After intestinal transplantation, graft-versus-host and host-versus-graft alloreactive T cell clones in the graft, circulation and bone marrow were tracked using bulk TCR-beta CDR3 sequencing. To identify alloreactive clones, pre-transplant mixed lymphocyte reaction products were sequenced and compared with unstimulated pre-transplant donor and recipient T cells. The cohort enrolled approximately 24 intestinal transplant recipients, one of whom was a retransplant, and 3 patients without pretransplant specimens were excluded. Donor T cell macrochimerism was defined as a peak of at least 4% donor T cells among recipient peripheral blood mononuclear cells. Rather than going through the commercial service, samples from a few later patients were sequenced in-house on an Illumina MiSeq and processed with MiXCR. Findings and caveats that apply to the study as a whole: GvH clones were detected in recipient bone marrow, and some appeared earlier in ileal mucosa or blood, consistent with an intestinal mucosal origin. Early after transplant, declines in HvG clones were associated with peak levels of circulating GvH clones. In patients with donor T cell macrochimerism, the allografts had high GvH to HvG T cell clonal ratios. The relatively low number and heterogeneity of intestinal transplant patients limited the conclusions.

Ends trimmed: V by 5 bases, J by 2 bases; bases unmatched to a gene: 6. The CDR3 has 16 amino acids, counting the end cysteine and phenylalanine. The sequence is cut down to CDR3 DNA, 48 bases in frame from base 1. The germline V gene provides CDR1 MDHEN and CDR2 SYDVKM. Read against the paper, the sample's time point label means: cells obtained before transplantation from donor or recipient. CD3+CD4+ and CD3+CD8+ populations were FACS-sorted from unstimulated pre-transplant donor and recipient cells taken from spleen or lymph nodes. With respect to this clone: It lacks a known antigen. It has no much larger one-base neighbor in the sample; base qualities were not kept.

The receptor library was made with the immunoSEQ multiplex PCR assay. For most patients, genomic DNA was isolated with the Qiagen DNeasy Blood and Tissue Kit and shipped frozen to Adaptive Biotechnologies for TCR sequencing. High-throughput TCR-beta CDR3 sequencing of genomic DNA from most patients was performed by Adaptive Biotechnologies. For the original study's pipeline: TCR sequencing data were retrieved from Adaptive's ImmunoSEQ software for about 17 patients, whereas three other patients were processed with MiXCR and VDJtools. To correct CD4 versus CD8 sorting errors, sequences present in both subsets at a frequency ratio below 5:1 were removed. CDR3 nucleotide sequences shared between donor and recipient were removed because the origin of such sequences could not be assigned. At least 2-fold expansion over unstimulated cells and a minimum CFSE-low frequency of 0.002% (template counts) or 0.001% (read counts) were required for clones to be classified as alloreactive. Mappable clones were those detected in sequenced pre-transplant spleen, lymph node, or MLR CFSE-low populations of the donor or recipient. The cumulative frequency of alloreactive clones was calculated as a percentage of all sequences, weighted by copy number. The table was pulled from immuneACCESS by TCRdb, which kept in-frame rearrangements only. Such tables lose some clones; where checked, under half of the loss comes from unresolved V genes, and the rest has no known cause. V and J calls and clone size are given by that table; D and trimming were obtained from the DNA. The sample table records roughly 38,000 clones; 93% of these occur just once. The ten largest make up about a fifth of the sample.

The V gene is TRBV28 and the J gene is TRBJ2-3, with 11 bases aligning to TRBD2. The receptor comes from a human donor who was the organ donor for an intestinal transplant. This material consisted of unstimulated CD8+ T cells sorted from spleen or lymph node cells, taken before transplant. The CDR3 sequence is CASSTRLAGYTDTQYF. The DNA reads as follows: TGTGCCAGCAGTACTCGACTAGCGGGATACACAGATACGCAGTATTTT.